The sequence of this TCR beta chain was determined in a study of blood T cell repertoires in COVID-19. Study information: Acute-phase and convalescent COVID-19 samples originated in the United States, Italy and Spain.

Patients at the Seattle site were enrolled during active infection and followed longitudinally. Study processing details: Reference gene primers were amplified, and this amplification served to estimate nucleated cell counts. Generated by immunoSEQ multiplex PCR, the TCRdb table keeps only in-frame clones and is missing some. V and J calls plus clone size are reproduced from that table; the DNA served to infer D and trimming. This sample has about 410,000 clones, with about 89% found just once. Looked up from germline, CDR1 is SGHTA and CDR2 is FQGNSA. Trimming at V came to 0 bases and at J to 5 bases, leaving 3 bases not matched to a gene. There are 14 residues in the CDR3.

This chain uses TRBV7-2 with TRBJ1-2; TRBD1 matches at 7 bases. The sequencing input was peripheral blood. The clonotype comes from a woman between 35 and 50 years old with COVID-19, enrolled during active disease. The CDR3 here is CASSLADRVYGYTF. The CDR3 DNA follows: TGTGCCAGCAGCTTAGCCGACAGGGTTTATGGCTACACCTTC.